Listed here are 6 T cell receptor beta chains from one sample, sequenced in a study of response to subunit inactivated influenza vaccine. MiXCR, applied by TCRdb to the RT-PCR reads, yields one record per CDR3 protein. The sample consists of more than 200,000 distinct CDR3 sequences, 12% of them appearing once. The sequences come from non-naive T cells sorted from PBMCs, collected 14 days before vaccination. Source of these receptors: a middle-aged man who received an inactivated influenza vaccine.

This chain joins TRBV3-1 and TRBJ2-2, with D perhaps given as TRBD1 or TRBD2 (6 bases each). There are 15 residues in the CDR3. V lost 4 bases to trimming and J lost 4 bases, with 13 bases between them. Germline V gene lookup returns CDR1 LGHDT and CDR2 YNNKEL (reference sequence). CDR3 region: CASSPWGASTGELFF. CDR3 sequence (DNA): TGTGCCAGCAGCCCCTGGGGGGCGAGCACCGGGGAGCTGTTTTTT. Full variable domain (rest looked up from reference TRBV3-1 and TRBJ2-2): DTAVSQTPKYLVTQMGNDKSIKCEQNLGHDTMYWYKQDSKKFLKIMFSYNNKELIINETVPNRFSPKSPDKAHLNLHINSLELGDSAVYFCASSPWGASTGELFFGEGSRLTVL.

The CDR3 region has the DNA TGTGCCAGCAGTCTACGGACTAGCGGTAATGGCGGTGTCTACGAGCAGTACTTC. Protein: CASSLRTSGNGGVYEQYF. The genes are TRBV27 and TRBJ2-7; the match to TRBD2 covers 10 bases. The CDR3 runs 18 residues. V trimming: 5 bases; J trimming: 3 bases; junction bases outside the gene matches: 16. CDR1 and CDR2 from the germline V gene are MNHEY and SMNVEV (reference sequence).

The chain employs TRBV6-2 or TRBV6-3 and TRBJ2-1; D is perhaps TRBD1 (6 bases). V was trimmed by 2 bases and J by 9 bases, leaving 11 bases between them. Germline CDR1 is MNHEY and CDR2 is SVGEGT. There are 13 residues in the CDR3. For the CDR3, the DNA is TGTGCCAGCAGTTACAACAGGGTGTTTGAGCAGTTCTTC. Protein sequence: CASSYNRVFEQFF.

The chain employs TRBV6-2 or TRBV6-3 and TRBJ1-2; 9 positions match TRBD1. V was pared by 6 bases and J by 3 bases, with 11 bases of the junction left unmatched. The CDR3 loop spans 16 amino acids. Germline-derived CDR1 and CDR2 are MNHEY and SVGEGT. The CDR3 DNA follows: TGTGCCAGCAGGATACAGGGGGCGCGAGAATACTATGGCTACACCTTC. Its translation: CASRIQGAREYYGYTF.

Only a few counts were recorded for this clonotype. This sequence joins TRBV5-1 and TRBJ2-1; D may be TRBD2 (5 bases). There are 13 residues in the CDR3. The V end was cut by 2 bases, the J end by 4 bases, with 7 bases between. Germline-derived CDR1 and CDR2 are SGHRS and YFSETQ. CDR3 DNA: TGCGCCAGCAGCTTCCGGGAATACAATGAGCAGTTCTTC. Amino acids: CASSFREYNEQFF.

The V and J genes are TRBV6-1 and TRBJ1-1; the match to TRBD1 covers 9 bases. The CDR3 is 17 residues long. Germline-derived CDR1 and CDR2 are MNHNS and SASEGT. Germline trimming cut 6 bases from V and 1 base from J; bases unmatched to any gene: 12. The CDR3, as DNA: TGTGCCAGCAGCTCACACCGGACAGGGGCGGGGAACACTGAAGCTTTCTTT. Protein: CASSSHRTGAGNTEAFF.